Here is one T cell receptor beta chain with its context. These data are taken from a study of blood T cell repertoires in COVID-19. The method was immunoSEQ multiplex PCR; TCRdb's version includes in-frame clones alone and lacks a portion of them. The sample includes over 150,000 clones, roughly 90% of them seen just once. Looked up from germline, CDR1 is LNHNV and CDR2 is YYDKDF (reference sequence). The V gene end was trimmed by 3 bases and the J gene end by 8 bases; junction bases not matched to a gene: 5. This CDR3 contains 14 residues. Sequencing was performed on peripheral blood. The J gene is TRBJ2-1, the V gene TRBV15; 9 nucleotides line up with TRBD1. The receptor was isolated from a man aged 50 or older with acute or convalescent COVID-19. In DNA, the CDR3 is TGTGCCACCAGCAGGGACAGGGGTTTGTATGAGCAGTTCTTC. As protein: CATSRDRGLYEQFF.